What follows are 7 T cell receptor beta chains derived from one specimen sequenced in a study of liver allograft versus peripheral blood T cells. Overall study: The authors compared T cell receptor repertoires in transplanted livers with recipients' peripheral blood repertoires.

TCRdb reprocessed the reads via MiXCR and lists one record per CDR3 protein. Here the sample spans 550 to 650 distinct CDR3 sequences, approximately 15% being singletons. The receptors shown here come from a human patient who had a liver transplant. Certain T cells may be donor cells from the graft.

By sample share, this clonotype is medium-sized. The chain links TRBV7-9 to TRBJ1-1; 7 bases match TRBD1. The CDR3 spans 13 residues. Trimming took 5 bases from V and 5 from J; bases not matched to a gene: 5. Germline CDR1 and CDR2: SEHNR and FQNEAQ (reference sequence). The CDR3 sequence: CASSAQQGTEAFF. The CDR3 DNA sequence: TGTGCCAGCAGCGCCCAACAGGGGACTGAAGCTTTCTTT.

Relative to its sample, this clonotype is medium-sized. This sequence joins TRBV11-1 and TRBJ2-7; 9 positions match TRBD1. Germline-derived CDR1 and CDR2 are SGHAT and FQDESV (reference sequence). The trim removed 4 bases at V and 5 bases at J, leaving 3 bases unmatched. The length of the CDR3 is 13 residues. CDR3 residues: CASSSDRGDEQYF. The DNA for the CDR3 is TGTGCCAGCAGCTCGGACAGGGGTGACGAGCAGTACTTC.

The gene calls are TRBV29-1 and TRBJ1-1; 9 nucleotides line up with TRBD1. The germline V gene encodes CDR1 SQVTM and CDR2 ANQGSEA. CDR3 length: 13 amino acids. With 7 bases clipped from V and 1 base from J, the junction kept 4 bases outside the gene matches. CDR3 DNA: TGCAGCGGAGGGGACAGGGCGAACACTGAAGCTTTCTTT. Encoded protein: CSGGDRANTEAFF.

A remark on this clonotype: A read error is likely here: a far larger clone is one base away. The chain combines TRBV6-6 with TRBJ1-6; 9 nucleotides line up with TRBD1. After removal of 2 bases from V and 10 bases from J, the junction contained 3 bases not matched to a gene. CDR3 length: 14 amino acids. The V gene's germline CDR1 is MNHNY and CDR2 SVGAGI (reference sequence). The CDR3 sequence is CASSYRDRDSPLHF. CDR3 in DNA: TGTGCCAGCAGTTACCGGGACAGGGACTCACCCCTCCACTTT.

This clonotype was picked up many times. The CDR3 loop reads CASSLGGDSGANVLTF. As DNA, the CDR3 is TGTGCCAGCAGCTTGGGGGGAGACTCTGGGGCCAACGTCCTGACTTTC. V is TRBV5-4 and J is TRBJ2-6; D is possibly TRBD2 (5 bases). Germline assignment: CDR1 SGHNT and CDR2 YYREEE (reference sequence). This CDR3 is built from 16 residues. Deletions cut 0 bases from V and 0 bases from J, with 7 bases between.

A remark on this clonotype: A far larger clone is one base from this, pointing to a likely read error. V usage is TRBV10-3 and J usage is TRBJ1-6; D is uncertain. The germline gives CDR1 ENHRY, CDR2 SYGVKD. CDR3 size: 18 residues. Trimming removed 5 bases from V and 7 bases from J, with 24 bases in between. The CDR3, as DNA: TGTGCCATCAGTTCCGAGAAGGCCGGGGTACGATTCAATTCACCCCTCCACTTT. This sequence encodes CAISSEKAGVRFNSPLHF.

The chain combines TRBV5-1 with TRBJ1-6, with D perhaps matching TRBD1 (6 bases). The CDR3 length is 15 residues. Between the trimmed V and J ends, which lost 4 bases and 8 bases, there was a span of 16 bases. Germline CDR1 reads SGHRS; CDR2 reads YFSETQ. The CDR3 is CASSVDGQPYSPLHF. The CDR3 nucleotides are TGCGCCAGCAGCGTGGACGGACAGCCTTATTCACCCCTCCACTTT.